This TCR beta chain was recovered during a study of shared clonotypes between healthy human individuals. Study context: Each donor had three CD4 naive, three CD4 memory, two CD8 naive and one CD8 memory plate.

Study findings and constraints: Larger estimated richness was generally seen in naive subsets than in memory subsets. Apart from blood, nothing was sampled; tissue repertoires likely differ.

Sequenced by immunoSEQ multiplex PCR; TCRdb stores in-frame clones only, minus some. Of roughly 2 million clones in the sample, 90% to 96% were seen once. The CDR3 contains 19 residues. CDR1 and CDR2 from the germline V gene are MNHEY and SMNVEV (reference sequence). After removal of 3 bases from V and 1 base from J, the junction contained 15 bases not matched to a gene. This clone was seen a single time. Its antigen is unknown. The rearrangement joins TRBV27 to TRBJ2-1, with 7 bases fitting TRBD1. The sample taken for sequencing was naive CD4+ T cells sorted from blood. The subset here: CD45RA+ positively selected. This clonotype was sampled from a man aged 18-30 years in good health. CDR3 sequence reads: CASSFPAAGDRESYNEQFF. In nucleotides, the CDR3 is TGTGCCAGCAGTTTCCCGGCTGCCGGAGACAGGGAGTCCTACAATGAGCAGTTCTTC.